This TCR beta chain was identified during a study of T cell responses to AZD1222 COVID-19 vaccine (dated by TCRdb to the early 2020s). For the wider study: AZD1222 recipients with second doses at about 4 weeks or about 12 weeks were pooled, because spike-specific TCR depth and breadth did not differ between schedules. A total of over 230 trial participants underwent TCR sequencing, of whom nearly 210 received two doses of AZD1222 and some 25 received two doses of the MenACWY control vaccine. Enrollment into the trials was organized by age into subgroups of 18-55, 56-69 and 70-plus years, and those subgroups contained roughly 140, 27 and 60 TCR-sequenced participants, respectively. Broad study findings and their caveats: Participants were mostly white British and included more females than males, and it was suggested by the authors that clonal diversity may have been underestimated. In the small 56-69-year group, the increase in depth fell short of significance, most likely because of low power. Conclusions about previously exposed vaccinees are limited because only a handful of AZD1222 recipients were SARS-CoV-2 seropositive at baseline. The whole spike protein was spanned by vaccine-associated CD4 TCRs, and dominant responses were seen in regions 160-218 and 743-854. Because no day 14 peak-response samples were available, repertoires were characterized only after the peak T cell response. Reportedly, close to half of the unique spike-specific TCRs recognized epitopes lying outside the regions that are mutated in the B.1.351 and B.1.1.7 variants. After two AZD1222 doses, spike-specific TCR breadth and depth were significantly higher than at day 0 and than in MenACWY recipients.

The junction shows trimming of 0 bases on V and 9 bases on J, plus 4 bases between the germline ends. The cysteine opens and the phenylalanine closes a CDR3 of 12 amino acids. The kept DNA is CDR3 alone, 36 bases in frame from the first base. CDR1 and CDR2 were assigned from the germline V gene as SGDLS and YYNGEE. This sample's time point label indicates: baseline before first vaccination. Vaccinee samples came from UK trials COV001 and COV002, including a single-blind randomized controlled phase 2/3 trial of AZD1222 (ChAdOx1 nCoV-19) in healthy adults. For TCRbeta chain sequencing, PBMC samples were collected from trial participants at day 0 and at day 28 after the second dose. Comments on this clone: It lacks a known antigen. Base-call qualities are not available, and no considerably larger clone is one nucleotide away.

The CDR3 regions of human TCRbeta chains were analyzed by immunosequencing. The paper's data handling went like this. TCRs in the repertoires were matched against a reference library of SARS-CoV-2-specific TCRs that had been generated with the MIRA antigen-specificity platform. Breadth was defined as the fraction of unique TCRs that were SARS-CoV-2-associated, and depth was defined as the fraction of total T cells that were SARS-CoV-2-associated. Using the MIRA data, each spike-specific TCR was assigned both to the spike region to which the TCR was reactive and to a CD4 or CD8 class. Log10-transformed breadth and depth values were compared by one-way ANOVA with Sidak's multiple comparisons tests. What TCRdb holds here is the immuneACCESS table cut down to in-frame rearrangements. Part of the clones is not present; checked against another copy, under half of the missing clones reflect an unresolved V gene, and the others are unexplained. The V and J calls and clone size are taken from that table; D and trimming were inferred from the DNA. Recorded for this sample are tens of thousands of clones; 70% to 90% of them occurred a single time. 5% to 6% of the sample comes from the top ten.

The clonotype comes from an adult in good health. Recombination linked TRBV9 to TRBJ1-6; a confident D gene designation cannot be given. The sample here was peripheral blood, taken on day 0 of AZD1222 vaccination. The CDR3 region reads CASSVDGSPLHF. The DNA is as follows: TGTGCCAGCAGCGTAGATGGTTCACCCCTCCACTTT.